The clone carrying this T cell receptor beta chain was found once. The sample belongs to a study of blood T cell repertoires in COVID-19. About the study: Acute and convalescent COVID-19 specimens originated in the United States, Italy and Spain.

Seattle patients were enrolled during active infection and followed longitudinally. Authors' methods: Cell counts per sample came from amplifying reference gene primers. TCRdb's table, derived via immunoSEQ multiplex PCR, lists solely in-frame clones and lacks some. That table supplies the V and J calls and clone size; D and trimming were determined from the DNA. This sample has 250,000 to 350,000 clones, with roughly 86% found just once. CDR1 is MNHEY, CDR2 SMNVEV, per germline (reference sequence). This CDR3 is 13 amino acids long. Unmatched junction bases numbered 5, after V lost 5 bases and J lost 7 bases.

The chain employs TRBV27 and TRBJ1-3; 7 bases map to TRBD1. The clonotype originates from a young woman with COVID-19, enrolled during active disease. Sequencing used peripheral blood. CDR3 nucleotides: TGTGCCAGCAGTCCCGGGACAGCTAACACCATATATTTT. This codes for CASSPGTANTIYF.